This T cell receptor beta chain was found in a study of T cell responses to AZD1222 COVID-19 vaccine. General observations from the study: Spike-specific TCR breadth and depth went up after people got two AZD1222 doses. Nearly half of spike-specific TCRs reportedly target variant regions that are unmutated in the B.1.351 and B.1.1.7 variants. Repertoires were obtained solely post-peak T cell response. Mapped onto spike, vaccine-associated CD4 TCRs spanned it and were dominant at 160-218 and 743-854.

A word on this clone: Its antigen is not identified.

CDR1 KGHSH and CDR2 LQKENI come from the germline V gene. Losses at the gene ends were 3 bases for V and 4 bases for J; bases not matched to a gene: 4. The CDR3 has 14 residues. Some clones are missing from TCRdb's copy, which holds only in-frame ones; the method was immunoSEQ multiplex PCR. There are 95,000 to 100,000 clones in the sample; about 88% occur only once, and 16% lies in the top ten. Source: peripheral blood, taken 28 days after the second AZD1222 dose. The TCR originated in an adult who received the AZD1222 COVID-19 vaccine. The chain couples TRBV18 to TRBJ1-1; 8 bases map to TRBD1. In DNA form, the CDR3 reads TGTGCCAGCTCACCCCAGGGGGCTGGCACTGAAGCTTTCTTT. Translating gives CASSPQGAGTEAFF.